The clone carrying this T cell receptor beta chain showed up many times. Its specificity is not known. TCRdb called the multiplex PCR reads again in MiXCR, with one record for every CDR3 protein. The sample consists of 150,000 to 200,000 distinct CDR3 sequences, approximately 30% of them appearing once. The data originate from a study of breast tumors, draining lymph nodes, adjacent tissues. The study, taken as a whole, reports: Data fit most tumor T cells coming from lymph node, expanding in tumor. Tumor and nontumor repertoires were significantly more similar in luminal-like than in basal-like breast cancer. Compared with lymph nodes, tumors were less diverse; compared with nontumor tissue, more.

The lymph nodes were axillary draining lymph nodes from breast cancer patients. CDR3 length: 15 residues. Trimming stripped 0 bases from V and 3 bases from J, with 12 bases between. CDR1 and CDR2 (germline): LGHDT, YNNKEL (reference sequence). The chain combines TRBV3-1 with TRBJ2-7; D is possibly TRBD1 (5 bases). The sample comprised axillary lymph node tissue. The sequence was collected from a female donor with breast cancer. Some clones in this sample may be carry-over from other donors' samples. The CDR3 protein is CASSQEARQGYEQYF. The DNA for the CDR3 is TGTGCCAGCAGCCAAGAGGCGCGGCAGGGCTACGAGCAGTACTTC.